The 14 T cell receptor beta chains in this list originate from one sample, sequenced in a study of chronic HIV infection and antiretroviral therapy. TCRdb analysed the 5' RACE reads with MiXCR anew, one entry per CDR3 protein. The sample has over 40,000 distinct CDR3 sequences, 19% seen once. The sequencing input was peripheral blood. The receptors derive from an adult who had HIV and had not received antiretroviral therapy, or was an uninfected healthy control (not recorded which).

The chain employs TRBV28 and TRBJ2-3, with TRBD1 identical over 7 bases. This CDR3 comprises 15 residues. Trimming at V came to 2 bases and at J to 1 base, leaving 3 bases not matched to a gene. In germline, CDR1 is MDHEN, CDR2 SYDVKM. CDR3 nucleotides: TGTGCCAGCAGTTTAGGGGACAGACGCACAGATACGCAGTATTTT. Its protein is CASSLGDRRTDTQYF.

This chain links TRBV28 with TRBJ1-1; 9 bases are shared with TRBD1. Germline lookup yields CDR1 MDHEN and CDR2 SYDVKM. This CDR3 contains 12 residues. The V gene end was trimmed by 6 bases and the J gene end by 10 bases; junction bases not matched to a gene: 6. The CDR3 nucleotides are TGTGCCAGCAGGGACAGACAGGGGGGAGCTTTCTTT. This sequence encodes CASRDRQGGAFF.

The chain joins TRBV28 to TRBJ2-7; D remains ambiguous. Germline CDR1 and CDR2: MDHEN and SYDVKM. The CDR3 contains 10 residues. V was pared by 4 bases and J by 7 bases, with 5 bases between. The CDR3 nucleotides read TGTGCCAGCAGTTCTAGTGAGCAGTACTTC. The encoded protein is CASSSSEQYF.

The chain carries TRBV27 and TRBJ2-7; weak D call: TRBD2 (7 bases). Germline lookup yields CDR1 MNHEY and CDR2 SMNVEV (reference sequence). The CDR3 has 15 amino acids. The V end was cut by 2 bases, the J end by 1 base, with 12 bases between. The CDR3 loop reads CASSLTQGLSYEQYF. DNA of the CDR3: TGTGCCAGCAGTTTAACACAGGGACTATCCTACGAGCAGTACTTC.

This clonotype was detected a few times. V and J are TRBV7-2 and TRBJ2-3; 7 bases match TRBD2. Germline CDR1 is SGHTA and CDR2 is FQGNSA. V lost 5 bases and J lost 0; bases outside the gene matches: 2. The CDR3 totals 14 residues. This CDR3 reads CASSPSGSTDTQYF. As DNA, the CDR3 is TGTGCCAGCAGCCCTAGCGGAAGCACAGATACGCAGTATTTT. Looking up the rest from reference TRBV7-2 and TRBJ2-3 gives the full variable domain: GAGVSQSPSNKVTEKGKDVELRCDPISGHTALYWYRQSLGQGLEFLIYFQGNSAPDKSGLPSDRFSAERTGGSVSTLTIQRTQQEDSAVYLCASSPSGSTDTQYFGPGTRLTVL.

The gene calls are TRBV9 and TRBJ2-5; 11 nucleotides match TRBD2. This CDR3 region has 20 residues. J gave up 4 bases and V 4 bases, and 21 bases lay outside the gene matches. The germline V gene has CDR1 SGDLS and CDR2 YYNGEE. This chain's CDR3 is CASSPRGSGRAIAGGETQYF. CDR3 DNA: TGTGCCAGCAGCCCTCGAGGTAGCGGGAGGGCCATAGCAGGGGGAGAGACCCAGTACTTC.

The chain uses TRBV4-1 and TRBJ2-7; D is perhaps TRBD2 (5 bases). The germline V gene encodes CDR1 MGHRA and CDR2 YSYEKL. Deletions cut 0 bases from V and 0 bases from J, with 12 bases between. The CDR3 sequence is 16 residues long. The CDR3 nucleotides read TGCGCCAGCAGCCAAGAGGACGGGGTTAGCTCCTACGAGCAGTACTTC. Encoded protein: CASSQEDGVSSYEQYF.

The V call is TRBV10-3, the J call TRBJ2-7; 7 bases agree with TRBD1. The CDR3 has 14 amino acids. The V gene end was trimmed by 4 bases and the J gene end by 5 bases; junction bases not matched to a gene: 8. CDR1 ENHRY and CDR2 SYGVKD come from the germline V gene. CDR3 protein: CAISGGTVLNEQYF. CDR3 nucleotide sequence: TGTGCCATCAGTGGTGGGACAGTTCTCAACGAGCAGTACTTC.

This clonotype was found a few times. The J gene is TRBJ2-1, the V gene TRBV4-1; TRBD1 matches 8 bases. Germline CDR1 MGHRA, CDR2 YSYEKL. The CDR3 sequence is 16 residues long. J was trimmed by 2 bases and V by 1 base; bases with no gene match: 4. The CDR3 protein is CASSQVQGATYNEQFF. CDR3 sequence (DNA): TGCGCCAGCAGCCAAGTGCAGGGGGCGACCTACAATGAGCAGTTCTTC.

The sample holds a few counts of this clonotype. This chain uses TRBV29-1 with TRBJ2-7; 7 bases map to TRBD1. The V and J ends lost 6 bases and 5 bases, in that order; junction bases with no gene match: 10. The CDR3 covers 13 residues. CDR1 and CDR2 (germline): SQVTM, ANQGSEA. CDR3 nucleotides: TGCAGCGTCCCGGGGACAGTTGATCACGAGCAGTACTTC. Its protein is CSVPGTVDHEQYF.

This clonotype appeared a few times. The chain joins TRBV3-1 to TRBJ2-4; the match to TRBD2 covers 11 bases. The CDR3 extends over 17 amino acids. V was clipped by 0 bases and J by 3 bases; unmatched bases: 4. The germline V gene encodes CDR1 LGHDT and CDR2 YNNKEL (reference sequence). The chain's CDR3 is CASSQDPTSGIKNIQYF. As DNA, the CDR3 is TGTGCCAGCAGCCAAGACCCGACTAGCGGGATCAAAAACATTCAGTACTTC.

There are a few counts of this clonotype. The chain uses TRBV11-1 and TRBJ1-6, with a tentative D call TRBD1 (5 bases). The CDR3 has 13 residues. Trimming took 3 bases from V and 8 from J, leaving 8 bases between them. The germline V gene has CDR1 SGHAT and CDR2 FQDESV (reference sequence). Here the CDR3 reads CASSFDSYSPLHF. CDR3 DNA: TGTGCCAGCAGCTTTGACAGCTATTCACCCCTCCACTTT.

This clonotype was observed a handful of times. The CDR3 end shows no conserved phenylalanine or tryptophan, and so a read error is likely. It is unclear where the CDR3 begins or ends on the DNA, so no DNA is shown, and the CDR3 is as TCRdb lists it. This chain links TRBV6-5 with TRBJ2-7; the table's D gene call, TRBD1, was not cross checked with the DNA. Germline CDR1 and CDR2: MNHEY and SVGAGI. The CDR3 numbers 12 amino acids, ends counted. The chain's CDR3 is CATAEAGQGIWL.

This clonotype was observed a few times. V and J are TRBV5-4 and TRBJ2-1, with D perhaps matching TRBD2 (6 bases). In germline, CDR1 is SGHNT, CDR2 YYREEE (reference sequence). Trimming removed 5 bases at V and 7 bases at J, with 16 bases between. The CDR3 runs 14 residues. The CDR3 DNA reads TGTGCCAGCAGGTCCGGGACTCAGTGGAATGAGCAGTTCTTC. Its translation: CASRSGTQWNEQFF. The entire variable domain, with the rest obtained from reference TRBV5-4 and TRBJ2-1, is as follows: ETGVTQSPTHLIKTRGQQVTLRCSSQSGHNTVSWYQQALGQGPQFIFQYYREEENGRGNFPPRFSGLQFPNYSSELNVNALELDDSALYLCASRSGTQWNEQFFGPGTRLTVL.